The rows below give T cell receptor beta chains drawn from one sample of a study of blood T cell repertoires in COVID-19. Assay: immunoSEQ multiplex PCR; the TCRdb copy retains only in-frame clones and omits some. The repertoire holds a few hundred thousand clones, with 85% as singletons. Sequencing used PBMCs or T cells enriched from blood (not recorded which). The origin of the receptors is a woman aged 50 to 60 who had been exposed to COVID-19. Each CDR3 is given with its conserved first and last residue. Fields, in order: V gene, clone size, CDR3 protein. The size entry is marked missing in some rows and otherwise reads once, few, many or a size class.

TRBV11-1	NA	CASSLTGGVGGYTF
TRBV29-1	NA	CSIQDRRSYEQYF
TRBV2	once	CASSPRTGHNYGYTF
TRBV5-4	NA	CASSSADFLGKTQYF
TRBV11-2	NA	CASSLGQGAEAFF
TRBV29-1	NA	CSVGLAGGSLIDEQFF
TRBV5-6	NA	CASSLTGVTGELFF
TRBV7-9	NA	CASSLLAGGETQYF
TRBV10-3	NA	CATKRVAGNTGELFF
TRBV15	NA	CATSSRDRAEKLFF
TRBV30	NA	CAWSLGDSNYGYTF
TRBV10-2	NA	CATERDRATNQPQHF
TRBV7-2	NA	CASSLAGGTGVTEAFF
TRBV7-9	NA	CASSLTSGRQETQYF
TRBV29-1	NA	CSVDPSGQVRLFF
TRBV3-1/TRBV3-2	NA	CASSQDWGVNEKLFF
TRBV6-2/TRBV6-3	NA	CASSYSQGEQFF
TRBV30	NA	CAWRDRRQGDSPLHF
TRBV9	NA	CASSVSRAMGTEAFF
TRBV2	medium-sized	CASSEGTANTEAFF
TRBV5-1	NA	CASSFTVSYEQYF
TRBV2	NA	CASSGGQGRGVETQYF
TRBV5-4	NA	CASSPRQGMGTDTQYF
TRBV6-5	NA	CASSRDRSYEQYF
TRBV6-6	NA	CASSHVSGTGVEQPQHF
TRBV21-1	once	CASRREGNQETQYF
TRBV3-1/TRBV3-2	NA	CASSQPSGGALQYF
TRBV6-2/TRBV6-3	many	CASGSDRAGANVLTF
TRBV4-3	NA	CASSQEAGGRDTQYF
TRBV19	NA	CASSTQGLRTEQFF
TRBV6-4	NA	CASSDSQGGETQYF
TRBV28	NA	CASSLGGTGIQETQYF
TRBV4-3	NA	CASSQELEVTEAFF
TRBV13	NA	CASVLMGTGDYEQYF
TRBV18	NA	CASSSDRESGNTIYF
TRBV2	NA	CASSYPIQGSYNSPLHF
TRBV28	NA	CASSFRTEAFF
TRBV7-2	NA	CASSPSGGNQPQHF
TRBV24-1	once	CATSDSAQGTDTQYF
TRBV20-1	NA	CSAVLALEQYF
TRBV5-6	NA	CASSTGQGVGSPLHF
TRBV9	NA	CASSSGDYNEKLFF
TRBV12-5	NA	CASGLGNYGGTEAFF
TRBV4-3	NA	CASSQDQQDHYEQYF
TRBV7-9	few	CASSRDTFSSGYTF
TRBV3-1/TRBV3-2	NA	CASSQAFRGTEAFF
TRBV19	NA	CASSPQAPGAYMNTEAFF
TRBV3-1/TRBV3-2	NA	CASSQARTGANVLTF
TRBV12-3/TRBV12-4	NA	CASSTGVTEAFF
TRBV4-2	NA	CASSQGGPISGNTIYF